The T cell receptor beta chain described here comes from a study of immune heterogeneity within non-small cell lung tumors (dated by TCRdb to between 2017 and 2018). Background on the whole study: By histology, a handful of squamous cell carcinomas, about 10 non-squamous carcinomas and 1 tumor not otherwise specified were included. Whole-exome sequencing, RNA-seq and TCR beta repertoire sequencing were combined for multiple spatially distinct regions from each NSCLC tumor so that intratumoral immune heterogeneity could be examined. TCR repertoire analysis included roughly 58 tumor loci from approximately 16 patients, whereas transcriptome data included only around 44 loci from more than nine patients. Neoantigen binding to each patient's HLA alleles was predicted with netMHCpan-3.0 for mutant peptides of 8 to 11 amino acids. The study at large found these results: Within a patient, identical dominant CDR3B clonotypes were found to recur across loci, yet unique high-frequency clones were also harbored in different tumor locations. For the most part, high-frequency TCR beta clonotypes differed from one individual patient to another. A moderate positive correlation (R 0.3 to 0.35), which was statistically significant, linked local T-cell repertoire clonality to local tumor mutational burden.

A multiplex PCR system amplified the TCR beta CDR3 region, with a first 10-cycle round using 32 V-gene forward and 13 J-gene reverse primers. The first PCR round used a QIAGEN Multiplex PCR Kit, and the primer sequences were filed in Chinese patent CN105087789A. In a second PCR round, Illumina universal primers were added with the Phusion High-Fidelity PCR Kit. The TCR libraries underwent paired-end sequencing with a read length of 151 bp on the Illumina HiSeq X Ten platform. The paper's data handling went like this. Reads lacking multiplex PCR primers were removed with Cutadapt, read pairs were merged with PEAR, and CDR3 regions were called with MiXCR default settings. Shannon entropy measured repertoire diversity, and clonality was calculated as one minus the Shannon entropy divided by the ln of the count of productive unique sequences. Clonotypes at a frequency of at least 0.5% were defined as dominant or high-frequency T-cell clones. TCRdb trimmed public reads at Q25 via fastp, called clones via MiXCR and kept in-frame beta chains. Here each entry gathers all rows of one CDR3 protein and keeps the most common genes and DNA. The V and J calls here are based on TCRdb, not the publication. The sample table records tens of thousands of distinct CDR3 sequences; under 35% of these occur just once. 4% of the sample lies in the top ten.

This clonotype has ten or more counts. Its antigen has not been determined. The sample holds no much larger clone one base away, and base qualities are not on file. The CDR1 and CDR2 encoded by the germline V gene (reference sequence) are GTSNPN and SVGIG. Trimming removed 0 bases from V and 8 bases from J; the gene matches leave 7 bases unexplained. The CDR3 covers 13 residues, taking in both the cysteine and the phenylalanine. CDR3 DNA is the only sequence kept; it has 39 bases, read in frame from the first base. Genomic DNA was extracted from bulk tumor tissue and used as the TCR template, and approximately 600 ng gDNA was amplified per sample. Multiple biopsies per primary tumor were taken during surgery, spaced as far apart as possible within the tumor mass. The study cohort was described as untreated and was composed of newly diagnosed NSCLC cases undergoing curative surgery. Donors were 15 newly diagnosed non-small cell lung cancer patients undergoing surgery with curative intent. The resected tumor masses were reviewed by two independent pathologists. Only DNA and RNA samples of high quality went on to sequencing.

The sequence was collected from a man aged 35 to 55 with non-small cell lung cancer. The sample comprised lung tumor tissue. The sequence is built from TRBV30 and TRBJ2-7, with 7 junctional bases fitting TRBD2. This receptor has the CDR3 CAWSVRGSGKQYF. The DNA is TGTGCCTGGAGTGTACGGGGGAGCGGGAAGCAGTACTTC.